These T cell receptor beta chains were read from a single sample in a study of blood T cell repertoires in COVID-19. The assay was immunoSEQ multiplex PCR, and TCRdb's table has in-frame clones only and misses some. The sample holds approximately 220,000 clones, 80% to 90% seen once. Sequencing used PBMCs or T cells enriched from blood (not recorded which). The receptors stem from a woman in her 30s with acute COVID-19. Each CDR3 is given with its conserved first and last residue. Fields, in order: V gene, J gene, D gene, clone size, CDR3 length, CDR3 DNA, CDR3 protein. A D gene is named only where the DNA matches it firmly. Clone size, where shown, is once, few, many, or a class for clones that have expanded.

TRBV7-2	TRBJ1-3	TRBD1	-	15	TGTGCCAGCAGCACCTCAAGACAGGGCATCCCTTCCATATATTTT	CASSTSRQGIPSIYF
TRBV9	TRBJ2-1	TRBD2	-	18	TGTGCCAGCAGCCCCCGGCAAGCGGGGGGAATACCCTACAATGAGCAGTTCTTC	CASSPRQAGGIPYNEQFF
TRBV5-1	TRBJ2-7	-	-	15	TGCGCCAGCAGCTTGGCGGTGAGGCCCTTTTACGAGCAGTACTTC	CASSLAVRPFYEQYF
TRBV21-1	TRBJ1-1	-	-	15	TGTGCCAGCAACCCGCCGGGACAAAGGAACACTGAAGCTTTCTTT	CASNPPGQRNTEAFF
TRBV18	TRBJ1-5	-	-	16	TGTGCCAGCTCACCAACTCGGGGTGCTGAGGATCAGCCCCAGCATTTT	CASSPTRGAEDQPQHF
TRBV4-1	TRBJ1-1	-	-	21	TGCGCCAGCAGTCCCTTTCCGGCGGTACCATACCTAGTGGGGCCGAACACTGAAGCTTTCTTT	CASSPFPAVPYLVGPNTEAFF
TRBV5-6	TRBJ1-6	-	-	17	TGTGCCAGCAGCCTACGACAGGAGAGCTCCTATAATTCACCCCTCCACTTT	CASSLRQESSYNSPLHF
TRBV19	TRBJ2-7	-	-	14	TGTGCCAGTAGTGAGACCCAGGGCCCCTACGAGCAGTACTTC	CASSETQGPYEQYF
TRBV6-5	TRBJ1-1	-	-	14	TGTGCCAGCAGACATAGACAGTTGAACACTGAAGCTTTCTTT	CASRHRQLNTEAFF
TRBV7-9	TRBJ1-1	TRBD1	-	16	TGTGCCAGCAGCCCCCGGGACAGAGACATGAACACTGAAGCTTTCTTT	CASSPRDRDMNTEAFF
TRBV6-1	TRBJ2-1	-	-	15	TGTGCCAGCAGTGAAGGGCGGAGCTCCTACAATGAGCAGTTCTTC	CASSEGRSSYNEQFF
TRBV20-1	TRBJ1-1	TRBD1	-	15	TGCAGTGCTAGTTGGCCAGGGGGATATCACACTGAAGCTTTCTTT	CSASWPGGYHTEAFF
TRBV6-5	TRBJ1-6	TRBD1	few	16	TGTGCCAGCAGTTACTCCTGGACAGGCCAAAATTCACCCCTCCACTTT	CASSYSWTGQNSPLHF
TRBV5-1	TRBJ2-5	TRBD2	-	16	TGCGCCAGCAGCTTCCGACTAGCGGGTTCTCCAGAGACCCAGTACTTC	CASSFRLAGSPETQYF
TRBV7-8	TRBJ1-1	-	once	12	TGTGCCAGCAGCAGGGACAATACTGAAGCTTTCTTT	CASSRDNTEAFF
TRBV12-5	TRBJ1-3	-	-	12	TGTGCTAGTGGTTTGGCTCCGGGCACCATATATTTT	CASGLAPGTIYF
TRBV6-5	TRBJ2-7	TRBD1	-	14	TGTGCCAGCAGCCAGCGGACAGGCTTTAGCGAGCAGTACTTC	CASSQRTGFSEQYF
TRBV10-3	TRBJ1-2	-	-	12	TGTGCCATCCTCTCGGGGGACTATGGCTACACCTTC	CAILSGDYGYTF
TRBV12-3/TRBV12-4	TRBJ1-5	-	-	13	TGTGCCAGCACCCTAGGAGCGCGGCAGCCCCAGCATTTT	CASTLGARQPQHF
TRBV19	TRBJ2-3	TRBD2	-	16	TGTGCCAGTAGTGGTGGGACTAGCGGGGTTCCAGATACGCAGTATTTT	CASSGGTSGVPDTQYF
TRBV11-2	TRBJ2-1	-	-	16	TGTGCCAGCAGCTTAGATCGGCAGGTCTCCTACAATGAGCAGTTCTTC	CASSLDRQVSYNEQFF
TRBV5-4	TRBJ1-2	-	-	15	TGTGCCAGCAGCTTGGGGGAGACCCTTCTTTATGGCTACACCTTC	CASSLGETLLYGYTF
TRBV29-1	TRBJ2-5	-	-	11	TGCAAGGTAGCGGAAGGGGAGACCCAGTACTTC	CKVAEGETQYF
TRBV29-1	TRBJ1-2	TRBD1	-	13	TGCAGCGTGGGCCTCGGACAGGTTCCCCTAGTAACCTTC	CSVGLGQVPLVTF
TRBV7-9	TRBJ2-3	TRBD1	-	15	TGTGCCAGCAGCGGCCGGGACAGGGACACAGATACGCAGTATTTT	CASSGRDRDTDTQYF
TRBV5-1	TRBJ2-3	TRBD1	-	16	TGCGCCAGCAGCCAACAGGGACAGGGGGCTAGAGATACGCAGTATTTT	CASSQQGQGARDTQYF
TRBV30	TRBJ1-2	TRBD1	-	13	TGTGCCTGGAGTTTACAGGGGGCCTATGGCTACACCTTC	CAWSLQGAYGYTF
TRBV7-2	TRBJ2-2	-	-	16	TGTGCCAGCAGCTACATTAATCACAGCCCCACCGGGGAGCTGTTTTTT	CASSYINHSPTGELFF
TRBV7-9	TRBJ1-2	TRBD1	-	14	TGTGCCAGCAGCTGGGGACAGGGGAACTATGGCTACACCTTC	CASSWGQGNYGYTF
TRBV10-3	TRBJ2-5	-	-	14	TGTGCCATCAGTGAGACTCCAAGCCAAGAGACCCAGTACTTC	CAISETPSQETQYF
TRBV7-8	TRBJ1-1	-	-	15	TGTGCCAGCAGCTTAGCAAGGGGGATGAACACTGAAGCTTTCTTT	CASSLARGMNTEAFF
TRBV19	TRBJ1-5	-	-	14	TGTGCCAGTAGTATTGGAGATAGCAATCAGCCCCAGCATTTT	CASSIGDSNQPQHF
TRBV18	TRBJ1-1	-	-	15	TGTGCCAGCTCACCTTCACAGGGTCGGGACACTGAAGCTTTCTTT	CASSPSQGRDTEAFF
TRBV5-1	TRBJ1-1	TRBD1	-	14	TGCGCCAGCAGCGCCGCGACAGGGGTAACTGAAGCTTTCTTT	CASSAATGVTEAFF
TRBV5-1	TRBJ2-7	TRBD1	-	12	TGCGCCAGCACCCGGGACAGGGACGAGCAGTACTTC	CASTRDRDEQYF
TRBV4-1	TRBJ2-5	-	-	16	TGCGCCAGCAGCCGAGGACAAGGGGGTAGCGTAGAGACCCAGTACTTC	CASSRGQGGSVETQYF
TRBV4-3	TRBJ1-6	-	-	16	TGCGCCAGCAGCCATACCTGGGGAGGCCAGAATTCACCCCTCCACTTT	CASSHTWGGQNSPLHF
TRBV12-5	TRBJ2-1	-	-	15	TGTGCTAGTGGTTTGGCCCTAGGCTCCTACAATGAGCAGTTCTTC	CASGLALGSYNEQFF
TRBV10-2	TRBJ2-3	TRBD2	-	14	TGCGCCAGCAGTCGCGGGGGGGGCACAGATACGCAGTATTTT	CASSRGGGTDTQYF
TRBV9	TRBJ1-3	-	-	14	TGTGCCAGCAGCGTAGCCGGTGGTGGAAACACCATATATTTT	CASSVAGGGNTIYF
TRBV2	TRBJ1-4	-	-	13	TGTGCCAGCAGTGACGGGTTTGATGAAAAACTGTTTTTT	CASSDGFDEKLFF
TRBV13	TRBJ1-1	-	-	15	TGTGCCAGCAGGTTAAGGGGCAGGGAGGACACTGAAGCTTTCTTT	CASRLRGREDTEAFF
TRBV5-6	TRBJ2-7	-	-	14	TGTGCCAGCAGCTTGGGACAGCGAGCCTACGAGCAGTACTTC	CASSLGQRAYEQYF
TRBV30	TRBJ2-3	-	-	11	TGTGCCTGGGGGAGGTTCGATACGCAGTATTTT	CAWGRFDTQYF
TRBV5-6	TRBJ2-7	TRBD1	-	15	TGTGCCAGCAGCTTGGGGCCAGGGGGATACTACGAGCAGTACTTC	CASSLGPGGYYEQYF
TRBV18	TRBJ1-1	-	few	14	TGTGCCACCAAGTACGGGGGGCCGAACACTGAAGCTTTCTTT	CATKYGGPNTEAFF
TRBV6-5	TRBJ1-5	-	few	15	TGTGCCAGCAGCGACCCTGGGGAGGTCAATCAGCCCCAGCATTTT	CASSDPGEVNQPQHF
TRBV4-3	TRBJ1-1	-	once	16	TGCGCCAGCAGCCAACAGACGGGGATCGAACCACGTGAAGCTTTCTTT	CASSQQTGIEPREAFF
TRBV6-1	TRBJ2-7	TRBD1	-	16	TGTGCCAGCAGTGATGGGCCGGGACAGGGCCCCTACGAGCAGTACTTC	CASSDGPGQGPYEQYF
TRBV18	TRBJ1-6	-	-	16	TGTGCCAGCTCACCAGGATTCCGGGATGTGGAGTCACCCCTCCACTTT	CASSPGFRDVESPLHF
TRBV19	TRBJ2-1	-	-	15	TGTGCCAGTAGTCGCGGGGGCAACTCCTACAATGAGCAGTTCTTC	CASSRGGNSYNEQFF
TRBV6-2/TRBV6-3	TRBJ1-2	TRBD1	-	14	TGTGCCAGCAGCTGGGACAGTCTTAGGGATGGCTACACCTTC	CASSWDSLRDGYTF
TRBV6-4	TRBJ1-3	-	once	14	TGTGCCAGCAGTGAGAGGCTCTCTGGAAACACCATATATTTT	CASSERLSGNTIYF
TRBV6-5	TRBJ1-1	TRBD1	once	14	TGTGCCAGCAGTTCCAACAGGGGGAACACTGAAGCTTTCTTT	CASSSNRGNTEAFF